Below, 8 T cell receptor beta chains from the same sample are listed, as sequenced in a study of Graves' ophthalmopathy and Graves' hyperthyroidism. From RNA, the CDR3 regions of TCR beta chains were amplified and sequenced. HTBI primers were used in a first-round RT-PCR, which preceded a second-round multiplex PCR. TCRdb recomputed calls from the multiplex PCR reads with MiXCR, one row per CDR3 protein. The sample has a few hundred thousand distinct CDR3 sequences, approximately 20% seen once; the top ten hold 1.6%. The sequencing input was peripheral blood. These receptors were obtained from a woman between 18 and 30 years old with Graves' ophthalmopathy.

The CDR3 reads CASSQNSGLAGEEQYF. CDR3 DNA sequence: TGTGCCAGCAGCCAGAATTCCGGACTAGCGGGGGAAGAGCAGTACTTC. The chain uses TRBV3-1 and TRBJ2-7, with 13 bases identical to TRBD2. There are 16 residues in the CDR3. Germline V CDR1 and CDR2: LGHDT, YNNKEL (reference sequence). Trimming at V came to 3 bases and at J to 7 bases, leaving 9 bases not matched to a gene.

This clonotype was counted many times. The chain links TRBV2 to TRBJ2-7, with 7 bases fitting TRBD2. The germline CDR1 and CDR2 sequences are SNHLY and FYNNEI. CDR3 length: 15 residues. V lost 7 bases and J lost 0; bases outside the gene matches: 9. CDR3 sequence reads: CASNPLAARSYEQYF. The DNA of the CDR3 is TGTGCCAGCAACCCCCTAGCGGCGCGCTCCTACGAGCAGTACTTC.

The DNA of the CDR3 is TGTGCCAGCAGTAGACCTACTACCGGGCCCTCTAATCAGCCCCAGCATTTT. Amino acid sequence: CASSRPTTGPSNQPQHF. This sequence joins TRBV2 and TRBJ1-5; no definite D call. The CDR3 contains 17 residues. V was clipped by 5 bases and J by 4 bases, with 21 bases between them. In germline, CDR1 is SNHLY, CDR2 FYNNEI.

The genes are TRBV11-2 and TRBJ1-1, with unresolved D. The CDR3 consists of 16 residues. The V gene lost 2 bases and the J gene lost 3 bases, with 16 bases spanning the gap. Germline V CDR1 and CDR2: SGHAT, FQNNGV. In DNA, the CDR3 is TGTGCCAGCAGCTTAAGGTGGGGTCTACGGGACACTGAAGCTTTCTTT. The encoded protein is CASSLRWGLRDTEAFF. Together with reference TRBV11-2 and TRBJ1-1, the CDR3 gives the full variable domain: EAGVAQSPRYKIIEKRQSVAFWCNPISGHATLYWYQQILGQGPKLLIQFQNNGVVDDSQLPKDRFSAERLKGVDSTLKIQPAKLEDSAVYLCASSLRWGLRDTEAFFGQGTRLTVV.

The genes are TRBV5-1 and TRBJ1-1; D possibly corresponds to TRBD1 (6 bases). The germline CDR1 and CDR2 sequences are SGHRS and YFSETQ. The CDR3 runs to 13 residues. V shed 3 bases and J shed 5 bases, with 11 bases lying between them. DNA for the CDR3: TGCGCCAGCAGCTCGGAGGGGGGAACTGAAGCTTTCTTT. This sequence encodes CASSSEGGTEAFF.

The V call is TRBV12-3 or TRBV12-4, the J call TRBJ1-5; 7 bases fit TRBD1. Trimming took 5 bases from V and 3 from J; bases not matched to a gene: 7. The CDR3 has 15 residues. Here the CDR3 DNA reads TGTGCCAGCAGTGAGGACAGGACGAACAATCAGCCCCAGCATTTT. Translated, it gives CASSEDRTNNQPQHF.

The table lists this clonotype with many counts. The gene calls are TRBV10-2 and TRBJ1-5; no clear D. The CDR3 sequence is 13 residues long. V was shortened by 6 bases and J by 4 bases, with 10 bases between the two germline ends. CDR1 and CDR2 (germline): WSHSY, SAAADI. The CDR3 is CASRAVGNQPQHF. The DNA for the CDR3 is TGCGCCAGCAGGGCAGTAGGGAATCAGCCCCAGCATTTT.

This clonotype was found many times. The chain is built from TRBV6-1 and TRBJ2-5; 8 nucleotides match TRBD1. This CDR3 comprises 15 residues. The junction had 11 bases not matched to a gene; V was cut back by 10 bases and J by 1 base. The germline CDR1 and CDR2 sequences are MNHNS and SASEGT. The DNA for the CDR3 is TGTGCCACCCATGGGGACAGGCTACTCCAAGAGACCCAGTACTTC. It is translated as CATHGDRLLQETQYF.